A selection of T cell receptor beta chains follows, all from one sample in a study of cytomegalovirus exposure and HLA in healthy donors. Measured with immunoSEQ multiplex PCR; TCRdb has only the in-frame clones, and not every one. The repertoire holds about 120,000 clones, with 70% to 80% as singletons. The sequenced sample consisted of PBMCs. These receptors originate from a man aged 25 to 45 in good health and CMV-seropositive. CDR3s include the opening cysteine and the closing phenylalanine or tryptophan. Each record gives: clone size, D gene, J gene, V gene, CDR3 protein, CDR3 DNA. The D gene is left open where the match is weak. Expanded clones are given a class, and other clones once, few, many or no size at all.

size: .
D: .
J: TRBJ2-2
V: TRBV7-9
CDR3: CASSLPPGSGTGELFF
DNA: TGTGCCAGCAGCTTACCACCGGGCTCAGGGACCGGGGAGCTGTTTTTT

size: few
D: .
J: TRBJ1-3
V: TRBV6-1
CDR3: CASSQQGTSGNTIYF
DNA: TGTGCCAGCAGCCAACAGGGCACCTCTGGAAACACCATATATTTT

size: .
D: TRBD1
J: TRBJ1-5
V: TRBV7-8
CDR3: CASSSGQGYLPVQPQHF
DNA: TGTGCCAGCAGCTCGGGACAGGGATATCTTCCAGTTCAGCCCCAGCATTTT

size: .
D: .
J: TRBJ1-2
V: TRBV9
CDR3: CASSVSPGRDHGYTF
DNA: TGTGCCAGCAGCGTAAGTCCAGGGAGGGATCATGGCTACACCTTC

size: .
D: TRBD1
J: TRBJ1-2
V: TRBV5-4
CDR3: CASGQGLDYGYTF
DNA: TGTGCCAGTGGACAGGGACTCGACTATGGCTACACCTTC

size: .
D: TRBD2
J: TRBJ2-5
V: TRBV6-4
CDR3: CASSHGTSGRGETQYF
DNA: TGTGCCAGCAGCCACGGGACTAGCGGGAGGGGGGAGACCCAGTACTTC

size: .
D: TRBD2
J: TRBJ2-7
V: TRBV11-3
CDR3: CASSLASGRYYEQYF
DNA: TGTGCCAGCAGCTTAGCTAGCGGGAGGTACTACGAGCAGTACTTC

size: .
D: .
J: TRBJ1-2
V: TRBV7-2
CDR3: CASSSTGSYGYTF
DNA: TGTGCCAGCAGCTCCACAGGGTCCTATGGCTACACCTTC

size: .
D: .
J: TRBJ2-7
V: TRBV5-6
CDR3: CASSPFNRVVFYEQYF
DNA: TGTGCCAGCAGCCCCTTCAACAGGGTGGTTTTCTACGAGCAGTACTTC

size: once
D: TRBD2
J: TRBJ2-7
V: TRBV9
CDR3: CASSARGTSDHEQYF
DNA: TGTGCCAGCAGCGCTCGCGGGACTAGCGACCACGAGCAGTACTTC

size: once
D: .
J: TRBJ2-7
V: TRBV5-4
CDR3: CASNFIGTDPPYEQYF
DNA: TGTGCCAGCAACTTCATAGGGACTGACCCTCCCTACGAGCAGTACTTC

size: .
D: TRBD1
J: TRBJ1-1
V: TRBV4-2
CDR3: CASSQGPQDRGWGSTEAFF
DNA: TGTGCCAGCAGCCAAGGACCCCAGGACAGGGGGTGGGGAAGCACTGAAGCTTTCTTT

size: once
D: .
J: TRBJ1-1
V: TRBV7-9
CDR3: CSSSLYGNTEAFF
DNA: TGTTCCAGCAGCTTATACGGGAACACTGAAGCTTTCTTT

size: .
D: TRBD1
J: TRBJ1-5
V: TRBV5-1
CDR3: CASSLWTGVNQPQHF
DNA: TGCGCCAGCAGCTTGTGGACAGGGGTCAATCAGCCCCAGCATTTT

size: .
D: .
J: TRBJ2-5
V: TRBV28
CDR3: CASRRGGEETQYF
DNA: TGTGCCAGCAGGCGGGGTGGGGAAGAGACCCAGTACTTC

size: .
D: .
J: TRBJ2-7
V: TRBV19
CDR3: CASSTQGEQYF
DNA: TGTGCCAGTAGTACGCAGGGAGAGCAGTACTTC

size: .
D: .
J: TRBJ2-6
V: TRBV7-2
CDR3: CASSVQISGANVLTF
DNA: TGTGCCAGCAGCGTACAGATCTCTGGGGCCAACGTCCTGACTTTC

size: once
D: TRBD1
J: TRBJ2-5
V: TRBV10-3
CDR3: CAAKPTGVETQYF
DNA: TGTGCCGCCAAACCCACAGGGGTTGAGACCCAGTACTTC

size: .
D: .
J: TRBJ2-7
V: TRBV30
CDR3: CAWSVQASYEQYF
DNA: TGTGCCTGGAGTGTACAGGCTTCCTACGAGCAGTACTTC

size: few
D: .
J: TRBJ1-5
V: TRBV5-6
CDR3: CASSLGPHQPQHF
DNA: TGTGCCAGCAGCTTGGGGCCCCATCAGCCCCAGCATTTT

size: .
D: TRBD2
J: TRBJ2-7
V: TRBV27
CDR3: CASSFASGTPYEQYF
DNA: TGTGCCAGCAGTTTCGCTAGCGGGACCCCCTACGAGCAGTACTTC

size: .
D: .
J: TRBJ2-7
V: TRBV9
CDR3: CASSVGRTTYEQYF
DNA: TGTGCCAGCAGCGTAGGCAGGACAACCTACGAGCAGTACTTC

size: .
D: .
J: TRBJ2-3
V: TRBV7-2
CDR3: CASSELGGRVADTQYF
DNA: TGTGCCAGCAGCGAATTAGGGGGAAGGGTCGCAGATACGCAGTATTTT

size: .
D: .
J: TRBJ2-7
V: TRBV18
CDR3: CASSPAIPSDNPLYEQYF
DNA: TGTGCCAGCTCACCCGCGATTCCATCGGACAATCCCCTATACGAGCAGTACTTC

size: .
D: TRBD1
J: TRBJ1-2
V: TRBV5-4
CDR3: CASSSGQNYGYTF
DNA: TGTGCCAGCAGCTCGGGACAGAACTATGGCTACACCTTC

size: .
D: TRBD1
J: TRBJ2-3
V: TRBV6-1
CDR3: CASSELGQGVPDTQYF
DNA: TGTGCCAGCAGTGAATTGGGACAGGGAGTGCCAGATACGCAGTATTTT

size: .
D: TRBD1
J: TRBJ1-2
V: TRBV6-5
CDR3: CASRGQGESYGYTF
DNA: TGTGCCAGCAGGGGACAGGGGGAGAGCTATGGCTACACCTTC

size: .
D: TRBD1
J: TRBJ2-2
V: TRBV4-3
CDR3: CASSRDRGPPGELFF
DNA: TGCGCCAGCAGCCGGGACAGGGGGCCACCCGGGGAGCTGTTTTTT

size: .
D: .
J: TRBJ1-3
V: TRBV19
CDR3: CASSLHRGARSTIYF
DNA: TGTGCCAGTAGTCTACACCGGGGGGCGCGTAGCACCATATATTTT

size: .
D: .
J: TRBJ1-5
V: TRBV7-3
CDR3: CASSPGRGAKKHF
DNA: TGTGCCAGCAGCCCCGGCCGCGGGGCCAAAAAGCATTTT

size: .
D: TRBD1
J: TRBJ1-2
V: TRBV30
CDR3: CAWRGTGGTTYGYTF
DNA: TGTGCCTGGAGGGGGACAGGGGGTACGACCTATGGCTACACCTTC

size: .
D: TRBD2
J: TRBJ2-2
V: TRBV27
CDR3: CASSLGASGATWGTGELFF
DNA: TGTGCCAGCAGTTTAGGGGCTAGCGGGGCCACTTGGGGGACCGGGGAGCTGTTTTTT

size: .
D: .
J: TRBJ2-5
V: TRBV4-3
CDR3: CASSQDEGRLGLGETQYF
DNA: TGCGCCAGCAGCCAAGATGAAGGGAGACTAGGTCTGGGAGAGACCCAGTACTTC

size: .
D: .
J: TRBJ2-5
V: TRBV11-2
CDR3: CASSLGGTQYF
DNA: TGTGCCAGCAGCTTAGGCGGGACCCAGTACTTC

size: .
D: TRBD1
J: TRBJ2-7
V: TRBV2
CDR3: CASNPGQGIYEQYF
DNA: TGTGCCAGCAACCCGGGACAGGGAATCTACGAGCAGTACTTC

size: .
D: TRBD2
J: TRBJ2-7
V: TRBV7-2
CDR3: CASSLAPAGGTYEQYF
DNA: TGTGCCAGCAGCTTAGCGCCAGCGGGGGGGACCTACGAGCAGTACTTC

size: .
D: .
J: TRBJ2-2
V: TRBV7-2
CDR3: CAHTSPASNTGELFF
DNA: TGTGCCCACACCTCCCCTGCCTCGAACACCGGGGAGCTGTTTTTT

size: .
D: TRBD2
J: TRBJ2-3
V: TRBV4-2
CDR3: CASSPGEAGEGDTQYF
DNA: TGTGCCAGCAGCCCCGGGGAAGCGGGGGAAGGAGATACGCAGTATTTT